The 13 T cell receptor beta chains below come from one sample, sequenced in a study of T cell responses to AZD1222 COVID-19 vaccine. The assay was immunoSEQ multiplex PCR, and TCRdb's table has in-frame clones only and misses some. The sample shows about 92,000 clones, approximately 90% of them seen only once. Sequenced here: peripheral blood, sampled on day 0 of AZD1222 vaccination. The receptors were sampled from an adult in good health.

This chain connects TRBV19 to TRBJ1-6; TRBD1 agrees at 8 bases. After removal of 3 bases from V and 8 bases from J, the junction contained 3 bases not matched to a gene. Germline lookup yields CDR1 LNHDA and CDR2 SQIVND (reference sequence). The CDR3 spans 14 residues. CDR3 residues: CASSIGQGYSPLHF. The DNA of the CDR3 is TGTGCCAGTAGTATCGGACAGGGCTATTCACCCCTCCACTTT.

The chain recombines TRBV7-2 with TRBJ2-1; no clear D gene. With 0 bases removed from V and 6 bases from J, the gap between germline ends came to 6 bases. This CDR3 spans 13 amino acids. Germline CDR1 and CDR2: SGHTA and FQGNSA. The CDR3 sequence is CASSLARGNEQFF. CDR3 DNA sequence: TGTGCCAGCAGCTTAGCCCGAGGCAATGAGCAGTTCTTC.

This clone was seen a single time. This chain joins TRBV7-9 and TRBJ1-3; TRBD1 aligns across 7 bases. Germline CDR1 is SEHNR and CDR2 is FQNEAQ (reference sequence). The CDR3 consists of 15 residues. V shed 5 bases, J shed 7 bases, and the junction held 11 bases outside the gene matches. The CDR3 bases are TGTGCCAGCAGCCCCAGGGGGGCTGGGGGGAACACCATATATTTT. It encodes CASSPRGAGGNTIYF. Full variable domain (outside the CDR3, taken from reference TRBV7-9 and TRBJ1-3): DTGVSQNPRHKITKRGQNVTFRCDPISEHNRLYWYRQTLGQGPEFLTYFQNEAQLEKSRLLSDRFSAERPKGSFSTLEIQRTEQGDSAMYLCASSPRGAGGNTIYFGEGSWLTVV.

This clone was found once. The chain combines TRBV19 with TRBJ2-3, with D hard to call. CDR1 and CDR2 (germline): LNHDA, SQIVND (reference sequence). This CDR3 has 16 residues. V dropped 2 bases and J dropped 2 bases, with 14 bases sitting between them. The CDR3 nucleotides read TGTGCCAGTAGTATATTCTTTACGGACCTCACAGATACGCAGTATTTT. It translates to CASSIFFTDLTDTQYF.

CDR3 nucleotides: TGTGCCAGCTCACCATCCGCGGACGGGGGGTCTTATGGCTACACCTTC. It translates to CASSPSADGGSYGYTF. J is TRBJ1-2 and V is TRBV18, with D maybe TRBD1 (5 bases). The CDR3 runs to 16 residues. V lost 2 bases to trimming and J lost 5 bases, with 18 bases between them. Germline CDR1 KGHSH, CDR2 LQKENI.

V is TRBV5-8 and J is TRBJ1-2, with TRBD1 matching over 7 bases. J lost 6 bases, V lost 4 bases, and 9 bases had no gene match. Germline V gene sequence: CDR1 SGHTS, CDR2 YDEGEE. The CDR3 runs to 14 residues. The CDR3 sequence is CASSANRGWNGYTF. CDR3 DNA: TGTGCCAGCAGCGCTAACAGGGGATGGAATGGCTACACCTTC.

The V gene is TRBV6-5, the J gene TRBJ1-5; 8 bases line up with TRBD1. This CDR3 spans 13 amino acids. The trim removed 11 bases at V and 7 bases at J, leaving 10 bases unmatched. Looked up from germline, CDR1 is MNHEY and CDR2 is SVGAGI. The chain's CDR3 is CASARGPGQPQHF. The CDR3 DNA is TGTGCCTCCGCCAGGGGGCCGGGACAGCCCCAGCATTTT.

The chain carries TRBV18 and TRBJ1-5; TRBD1 matches at 9 bases. V lost 3 bases to trimming and J lost 4 bases; unmatched junction nucleotides: 10. The germline CDR1 and CDR2 sequences are KGHSH and LQKENI. This CDR3 has 17 residues. The CDR3 sequence: CASSPRGQGRWNQPQHF. The CDR3 nucleotides read TGTGCCAGCTCACCCAGGGGACAGGGAAGGTGGAATCAGCCCCAGCATTTT.

V and J are TRBV3-1 (or the pseudogene TRBV3-2) and TRBJ2-3, with D unclear. The germline gives CDR1 LGHDT, CDR2 YNNKEL (reference sequence). Trimming cost V 0 bases and J 5 bases, with 12 bases left between them. The CDR3 consists of 15 residues. CDR3 nucleotide sequence: TGTGCCAGCAGCCAAGAAGCTTCCCCGGGAGATACGCAGTATTTT. Its protein product is CASSQEASPGDTQYF.

The chain recombines TRBV2 with TRBJ1-3; D uncertain. The V end was cut by 5 bases, the J end by 2 bases, with 7 bases between. This CDR3 region has 13 residues. Germline-derived CDR1 and CDR2 are SNHLY and FYNNEI. The CDR3 DNA reads TGTGCCAGCAGTAGTAATCCTGGAAACACCATATATTTT. This gives the protein CASSSNPGNTIYF. The full variable domain, rest sourced from reference TRBV2 and TRBJ1-3, is EPEVTQTPSHQVTQMGQEVILRCVPISNHLYFYWYRQILGQKVEFLVSFYNNEISEKSEIFDDQFSVERPDGSNFTLKIRSTKLEDSAMYFCASSSNPGNTIYFGEGSWLTVV.

V is TRBV19 and J is TRBJ1-6; maybe TRBD1 (5 bases). Germline V CDR1 and CDR2: LNHDA, SQIVND (reference sequence). This CDR3 region has 12 residues. Deletions cut 8 bases from V and 6 bases from J, with 8 bases between. Here the CDR3 reads CASGRGNSPLHF. CDR3 nucleotide sequence: TGTGCCAGTGGAAGGGGTAATTCACCCCTCCACTTT.

This clone has more than one count but fewer than ten. V is TRBV6-5 and J is TRBJ1-1, with D possibly being TRBD1 (5 bases). This CDR3 is built from 14 residues. Per the germline V gene, CDR1 is MNHEY and CDR2 is SVGAGI. Trimming shortened V by 7 bases and J by 4 bases, and 16 bases separated the two germline ends. In DNA form, the CDR3 reads TGTGCCAGCACCAAGCCGGGGGGAACCACTGAAGCTTTCTTT. Its translation: CASTKPGGTTEAFF.

V usage is TRBV19 and J usage is TRBJ2-5, with 9 bases that match TRBD1. This CDR3 is built from 14 residues. Unmatched junction bases numbered 8, after V lost 9 bases and J lost 3 bases. In germline, CDR1 is LNHDA, CDR2 SQIVND (reference sequence). CDR3 region: CASRPDRGKETQYF. For the CDR3, the DNA is TGTGCCAGCCGCCCAGACAGGGGGAAAGAGACCCAGTACTTC. The complete variable domain, with remaining parts taken from reference TRBV19 and TRBJ2-5, reads DGGITQSPKYLFRKEGQNVTLSCEQNLNHDAMYWYRQDPGQGLRLIYYSQIVNDFQKGDIAEGYSVSREKKESFPLTVTSAQKNPTAFYLCASRPDRGKETQYFGPGTRLLVL.